One and the same sample provided the 17 T cell receptor beta chains below, sequenced in a study of vaccination effects on CD4 cells after COVID-19. At the end of around 11 days of culture, CD4+ T cells were isolated. The person acquired a PCR-confirmed SARS-CoV-2 infection between March and December 2020. Subjects were given two BNT162b2 or mRNA-1273 vaccine doses. No cognate antigen is known for these TCRs. TCRdb's table, derived via immunoSEQ multiplex PCR, lists solely in-frame clones and lacks some. Of about 34,000 clones in the sample, about three quarters were seen once. This specimen consisted of CD4+ T cells from PBMCs cultured without peptide, obtained after COVID-19 vaccination. The receptor set was obtained from a human donor who had a prior SARS-CoV-2 infection.

This clone showed up just a few times. An end of the junction differs from the germline gene, which may be a read error. This chain connects TRBV6-6 to TRBJ1-5; TRBD1 is a possible D gene (5 bases). Germline loops: CDR1 MNHNY, CDR2 SVGAGI (reference sequence). The CDR3 is 13 residues long. DNA for the CDR3: TGTGCCAGCAGTTACTCGACCGTTTCCAAAGGGGTTTTT. It specifies CASSYSTVSKGVF.

This clone was seen a single time. The chain carries TRBV4-2 and TRBJ1-4; D gene ambiguous. The CDR3 spans 19 residues. The germline gives CDR1 LGHNA, CDR2 YNFKEQ. V was cut by 0 bases and J by 4 bases, with 21 bases left in between. The CDR3 sequence: CASSQDAREASAHNEKLFF. In DNA form, the CDR3 reads TGTGCCAGCAGCCAAGACGCAAGGGAGGCCTCCGCGCATAATGAAAAACTGTTTTTT.

The J gene is TRBJ2-5, the V gene TRBV5-1, with 9 positions matching TRBD2. The CDR3 consists of 17 residues. Germline CDR1 SGHRS, CDR2 YFSETQ. Trimming removed 2 bases from V and 5 bases from J; junction bases left unmatched: 13. CDR3 bases: TGCGCCAGCAGCTTAGATTTTAGCGGGGGCTCCGATGAGACCCAGTACTTC. It is translated as CASSLDFSGGSDETQYF.

The genes are TRBV15 and TRBJ1-1; D is perhaps TRBD1 (5 bases). The germline CDR1 and CDR2 sequences are LNHNV and YYDKDF (reference sequence). This CDR3 has 13 amino acids. With 9 bases removed from V and 0 bases from J, the gap between germline ends came to 11 bases. Written as DNA, the CDR3 is TGTGCCACGACCCAGGGCCTGAACACTGAAGCTTTCTTT. This encodes CATTQGLNTEAFF. The full variable domain, in which reference TRBV15 and TRBJ1-1 provide the parts outside the CDR3, is DAMVIQNPRYQVTQFGKPVTLSCSQTLNHNVMYWYQQKSSQAPKLLFHYYDKDFNNEADTPDNFQSRRPNTSFCFLDIRSPGLGDTAMYLCATTQGLNTEAFFGQGTRLTVV.

The chain links TRBV5-1 to TRBJ1-5; TRBD1 agrees at 10 bases. This CDR3 spans 15 amino acids. Germline CDR1 SGHRS, CDR2 YFSETQ. V was clipped by 2 bases and J by 5 bases; unmatched bases: 4. CDR3 in DNA: TGCGCCAGCAGCTTTACGACAGGGGGCTATCAGCCCCAGCATTTT. Residues: CASSFTTGGYQPQHF.

V usage is TRBV2 and J usage is TRBJ2-3; D unresolved. This CDR3 has 13 amino acids. CDR1 is SNHLY and CDR2 is FYNNEI in the germline V gene. Trimming removed 5 bases from V and 1 base from J, with 7 bases in between. The CDR3 is CASSSQGTDTQYF. For the CDR3, the DNA is TGTGCCAGCAGTAGCCAGGGCACAGATACGCAGTATTTT.

The CDR3, as DNA: TGTGCCAGCAGCTCACCAAACAGACAGAAAAGCACAGATACGCAGTATTTT. This translates into CASSSPNRQKSTDTQYF. The rearrangement links TRBV11-2 to TRBJ2-3, with D tentatively TRBD1 (5 bases). This CDR3 has 17 residues. V was trimmed by 4 bases and J by 0 bases, leaving 17 bases between them. Germline lookup yields CDR1 SGHAT and CDR2 FQNNGV.

For the CDR3, the DNA is TGTGCCAGCAGCTTTGGCCCGAGGGAGACCCAGTACTTC. The encoded protein is CASSFGPRETQYF. The chain recombines TRBV7-3 with TRBJ2-5; D is unclear. The germline V and J ends were trimmed by 3 bases and 5 bases, with 10 bases remaining between them. Per the germline V gene, CDR1 is SGHTA and CDR2 is FQGTGA. This CDR3 is built from 13 residues.

This clone appeared a few times. V usage is TRBV5-4 and J usage is TRBJ2-7, with TRBD2 identical over 7 bases. The CDR3 consists of 15 residues. V shed 0 bases, J shed 7 bases, and the junction held 10 bases outside the gene matches. Per germline, CDR1 SGHNT and CDR2 YYREEE (reference sequence). The CDR3 reads CASSLGSLGGAEQYF. DNA of the CDR3: TGTGCCAGCAGCTTGGGGTCCCTGGGAGGGGCGGAGCAGTACTTC.

The chain has TRBV4-1 and TRBJ1-5; D possibly corresponds to TRBD1 (5 bases). The CDR3 length is 17 residues. Germline V gives CDR1 MGHRA, CDR2 YSYEKL. The V and J ends lost 4 bases and 4 bases respectively, with 20 bases between them. The CDR3 loop reads CASSPSPAVRVNQPQHF. The DNA for the CDR3 is TGCGCCAGCAGCCCCTCGCCGGCAGTCAGGGTAAATCAGCCCCAGCATTTT.

This chain's CDR3 is CASSSTRTSYYEQYF. Written as DNA, the CDR3 is TGTGCCAGCAGCTCAACACGGACTTCTTATTACGAGCAGTACTTC. This sequence joins TRBV11-2 and TRBJ2-7; perhaps TRBD2 as D (5 bases). The CDR3 has 15 amino acids. The V gene lost 4 bases and the J gene lost 4 bases, with 17 bases spanning the gap. CDR1 is SGHAT and CDR2 is FQNNGV in the germline V gene. Drawing the rest from reference TRBV11-2 and TRBJ2-7, the complete variable domain is EAGVAQSPRYKIIEKRQSVAFWCNPISGHATLYWYQQILGQGPKLLIQFQNNGVVDDSQLPKDRFSAERLKGVDSTLKIQPAKLEDSAVYLCASSSTRTSYYEQYFGPGTRLTVT.

J is TRBJ2-1 and V is TRBV7-3; 13 nucleotides agree with TRBD2. The CDR3 runs to 16 residues. Germline values: CDR1 SGHTA, CDR2 FQGTGA. V trimming: 5 bases; J trimming: 7 bases; junction bases outside the gene matches: 8. The DNA for the CDR3 is TGTGCCAGCAGCCGGGGGACTAGCGGGATATGGAATGAGCAGTTCTTC. It yields the protein CASSRGTSGIWNEQFF.

The chain uses TRBV7-3 and TRBJ2-3, with 7 bases matching TRBD1. The germline V gene has CDR1 SGHTA and CDR2 FQGTGA. The V segment lost 6 bases and the J segment 3 bases; nucleotides outside the gene matches: 6. The CDR3 contains 14 residues. The CDR3 loop reads CASRATGTTDTQYF. The CDR3, as DNA: TGTGCCAGCAGGGCGACAGGGACGACAGATACGCAGTATTTT.

The rearrangement uses TRBV27 and TRBJ2-7; 10 nucleotides match TRBD1. V shed 5 bases and J 6 bases; nucleotides not matched to a gene: 28. Germline lookup yields CDR1 MNHEY and CDR2 SMNVEV (reference sequence). The CDR3 totals 21 residues. The CDR3 DNA follows: TGTGCCAGCAGTCCCCAACCGGGACAGGGGTTTCCCTTGCTCTCCTGGGGCGAGCAGTACTTC. This sequence encodes CASSPQPGQGFPLLSWGEQYF.

The rearrangement links TRBV9 to TRBJ2-5, with 7 nucleotides matching TRBD2. V lost 4 bases to trimming and J lost 3 bases; unmatched junction nucleotides: 6. The CDR3 extends over 14 amino acids. Germline CDR1 SGDLS, CDR2 YYNGEE. In nucleotides, the CDR3 is TGTGCCAGCAGCCCATGGGCGGGGGAAGAGACCCAGTACTTC. This translates into CASSPWAGEETQYF.

This sequence joins TRBV5-4 and TRBJ2-1; TRBD2 agrees at 15 bases. Germline V gene data show CDR1 as SGHNT and CDR2 as YYREEE (reference sequence). There are 15 residues in the CDR3. V shed 3 bases and J 12 bases; nucleotides not matched to a gene: 7. The CDR3 region is CASSSGLAGGLRQFF. CDR3 nucleotide sequence: TGTGCCAGCAGCTCTGGACTAGCGGGAGGGCTACGGCAGTTCTTC. The full variable domain, rest sourced from reference TRBV5-4 and TRBJ2-1, is ETGVTQSPTHLIKTRGQQVTLRCSSQSGHNTVSWYQQALGQGPQFIFQYYREEENGRGNFPPRFSGLQFPNYSSELNVNALELDDSALYLCASSSGLAGGLRQFFGPGTRLTVL.

J is TRBJ2-3 and V is TRBV7-3; 11 bases are shared with TRBD2. V trimming: 5 bases; J trimming: 5 bases; junction bases outside the gene matches: 3. Germline V gene lookup returns CDR1 SGHTA and CDR2 FQGTGA. This CDR3 spans 14 amino acids. CDR3 amino acids: CASSTGLAGDTQYF. The CDR3 nucleotides read TGTGCCAGCAGCACAGGACTAGCGGGAGATACGCAGTATTTT.